Described below is a single T cell receptor (beta chain) sequence and its context. The antigen is unknown. These data are taken from a study of radiotherapy plus CTLA-4 blockade in lung cancer. In the study overall: Across the patients, objective responses occurred in 18%, and disease control in 30% to 40%.

Study-wide points: Blood saw expansion of tumor-derived TCR clones after radiotherapy plus ipilimumab.

Profiled with immunoSEQ multiplex PCR; TCRdb holds only in-frame clones, not every one. The sample consists of 90,000 or so clones, around 88% of them appearing once. CDR1 is SGHRS, CDR2 YFSETQ, per germline. The CDR3 covers 16 residues. V lost 0 bases, J lost 4 bases, and 13 bases lay in between. This specimen was peripheral blood, taken from a patient treated with radiotherapy plus ipilimumab. This TCR derives from a human donor with non-small cell lung cancer who had a partial response to radiotherapy plus ipilimumab. This chain joins TRBV5-1 and TRBJ1-4; D not resolved. The DNA for the CDR3 is TGCGCCAGCAGCTTGGGACCAGGCTCACTTAATGAAAAACTGTTTTTT. Its translation is CASSLGPGSLNEKLFF.